Listed here are 27 T cell receptor beta chains from one sample, sequenced in a study of blood T cell repertoires in COVID-19. Using immunoSEQ multiplex PCR, the repertoire was profiled, and TCRdb retains in-frame clones only, with some absent. The sample holds 120,000 or so clones, about four fifths seen once. Sequences were obtained from peripheral blood. The receptors stem from a man aged 40-49 years with active or convalescent COVID-19.

This clone has a handful of counts. The genes are TRBV5-1 and TRBJ2-7, with TRBD1 matching 10 bases. Germline CDR1 SGHRS, CDR2 YFSETQ. The CDR3 totals 14 residues. V shed 6 bases and J 2 bases; nucleotides not matched to a gene: 5. CDR3 sequence reads: CASKIDRGPYEQYF. CDR3 coding DNA: TGCGCCAGCAAAATCGACAGGGGGCCCTACGAGCAGTACTTC.

V gene TRBV9 combines with J gene TRBJ2-7; tentatively, D is TRBD2 (5 bases). Deletions cut 4 bases from V and 7 bases from J, with 27 bases between. The V gene's germline CDR1 is SGDLS and CDR2 YYNGEE. CDR3 length equals 17 residues. The CDR3 nucleotides are TGTGCCAGCAGCCCCCACCCACGGAGCCGGGGAAGCATAGAGCAGTACTTC. Its translation: CASSPHPRSRGSIEQYF.

The chain carries TRBV7-9 and TRBJ1-4; D perhaps matches TRBD1 (6 bases). The V end was cut by 5 bases, the J end by 8 bases, with 15 bases between. This CDR3 comprises 14 residues. The germline gives CDR1 SEHNR, CDR2 FQNEAQ (reference sequence). The CDR3 region is CASSPGQLDEKLFF. Here the CDR3 DNA reads TGTGCCAGCAGCCCCGGACAGCTGGACGAAAAACTGTTTTTT.

V is TRBV6-5 and J is TRBJ2-7; TRBD2 matches at 9 bases. With 4 bases clipped from V and 4 bases from J, the junction kept 2 bases outside the gene matches. The germline V gene has CDR1 MNHEY and CDR2 SVGAGI. The CDR3 covers 13 residues. The CDR3 sequence is CASSLTSGYEQYF. CDR3 coding DNA: TGTGCCAGCAGTTTGACTAGCGGATACGAGCAGTACTTC.

CDR3 loop: CASSLEDLYEQYF. The CDR3, as DNA: TGTGCCAGCAGTTTGGAGGACCTCTACGAGCAGTACTTC. The chain carries TRBV12-3 or TRBV12-4 and TRBJ2-7; a possible D gene is TRBD2 (5 bases). The CDR3 loop spans 13 amino acids. Trimming left V 3 bases short and J 3 bases short, with 9 bases between.

This clone has only one observation. The chain couples TRBV5-4 to TRBJ1-1; 7 bases are a match to TRBD1. This CDR3 is built from 14 residues. CDR1 SGHNT and CDR2 YYREEE come from the germline V gene (reference sequence). The trim removed 0 bases at V and 8 bases at J, leaving 7 bases unmatched. CDR3 in DNA: TGTGCCAGCAGCTTGGATCAGGGGGTGGGGGAAGCTTTCTTT. Translating it yields CASSLDQGVGEAFF.

The rearrangement links TRBV18 to TRBJ2-2; 10 bases agree with TRBD1. This CDR3 spans 17 amino acids. The junction had 7 bases not matched to a gene; V was cut back by 1 base and J by 5 bases. Germline loops: CDR1 KGHSH, CDR2 LQKENI. CDR3 region: CASSPLETGGATGELFF. CDR3 in DNA: TGTGCCAGCTCACCACTCGAGACAGGGGGCGCAACCGGGGAGCTGTTTTTT.

Comments on this clone: An end of the junction does not agree with germline; a read error may underlie this. V is TRBV2 and J is TRBJ2-1; 10 nucleotides line up with TRBD2. In germline, CDR1 is SNHLY, CDR2 FYNNEI. This CDR3 comprises 15 residues. The DNA for the CDR3 is TGTGCCAGCACTGAAGGGCTAGCGGGGGACAATGAGCAGTTCTTC. As protein: CASTEGLAGDNEQFF. The full variable domain, with the rest looked up from reference TRBV2 and TRBJ2-1, is EPEVTQTPSHQVTQMGQEVILRCVPISNHLYFYWYRQILGQKVEFLVSFYNNEISEKSEIFDDQFSVERPDGSNFTLKIRSTKLEDSAMYFCASTEGLAGDNEQFFGPGTRLTVL.

V and J are TRBV29-1 and TRBJ2-1; 11 positions agree with TRBD2. With 4 bases clipped from V and 4 bases from J, the junction kept 6 bases outside the gene matches. Looked up from germline, CDR1 is SQVTM and CDR2 is ANQGSEA. There are 15 residues in the CDR3. The CDR3 region is CSVVGTSGQYNEQFF. The CDR3 DNA is TGCAGCGTTGTAGGGACTAGCGGTCAATACAATGAGCAGTTCTTC.

The J gene is TRBJ1-2, the V gene TRBV7-9; 10 bases agree with TRBD1. This CDR3 contains 17 residues. Germline assignment: CDR1 SEHNR and CDR2 FQNEAQ (reference sequence). The V and J ends lost 7 bases and 3 bases, in that order; junction bases with no gene match: 14. CDR3 in amino acids: CASTAGTGVRVDYGYTF. CDR3 coding DNA: TGTGCCAGCACCGCAGGGACAGGGGTTCGAGTAGACTATGGCTACACCTTC.

The chain has TRBV11-2 and TRBJ1-4; D is undetermined. CDR1 SGHAT and CDR2 FQNNGV come from the germline V gene. V lost 11 bases to trimming and J lost 5 bases, with 12 bases between them. The CDR3 length is 12 residues. CDR3 sequence reads: CASREANEKLFF. DNA of the CDR3: TGTGCCTCAAGGGAGGCCAATGAAAAACTGTTTTTT.

This clone was counted a single time. The gene calls are TRBV2 and TRBJ1-1, with 7 bases aligning to TRBD1. V lost 8 bases, J lost 1 base, and 10 bases stayed unmatched. Germline V CDR1 and CDR2: SNHLY, FYNNEI. This CDR3 is built from 15 residues. The CDR3 nucleotides read TGTGCCAGCCACCGGGACAGACTTCGGAACACTGAAGCTTTCTTT. It yields the protein CASHRDRLRNTEAFF.

The V call is TRBV12-5, the J call TRBJ1-6; 9 bases line up with TRBD1. The CDR3 length is 14 residues. Looked up from germline, CDR1 is LGHNT and CDR2 is FRNRAP. The V segment lost 7 bases and the J segment 6 bases; nucleotides outside the gene matches: 4. In DNA, the CDR3 is TGTGCTAGTGCCCTGACAGGGGGTAATTCACCCCTCCACTTT. Translating gives CASALTGGNSPLHF. Combining the CDR3 with reference TRBV12-5 and TRBJ1-6 gives the whole variable domain DARVTQTPRHKVTEMGQEVTMRCQPILGHNTVFWYRQTMMQGLELLAYFRNRAPLDDSGMPKDRFSAEMPDATLATLKIQPSEPRDSAVYFCASALTGGNSPLHFGNGTRLTVT.

The V gene is TRBV4-2, the J gene TRBJ2-5, with 9 bases that match TRBD1. V lost 4 bases, J lost 5 bases, and 20 bases stayed unmatched. The germline CDR1 and CDR2 sequences are LGHNA and YNFKEQ. The CDR3 extends over 19 amino acids. The CDR3 DNA reads TGTGCCAGCAGCCCCTCGGCAATGTTACAGGGGGCTCTTGCGGAGACCCAGTACTTC. It yields the protein CASSPSAMLQGALAETQYF.

This chain joins TRBV2 and TRBJ2-5, with 8 bases fitting TRBD2. Germline-derived CDR1 and CDR2 are SNHLY and FYNNEI. There are 12 residues in the CDR3. The V gene end was trimmed by 9 bases and the J gene end by 3 bases; junction bases not matched to a gene: 3. The CDR3 protein is CASSGTEETQYF. The DNA of the CDR3 is TGTGCCAGTAGCGGGACTGAAGAGACCCAGTACTTC.

A single count supports this clone. The chain uses TRBV4-1 and TRBJ2-2; 10 positions agree with TRBD2. The V gene's germline CDR1 is MGHRA and CDR2 YSYEKL. The junction had 8 bases not matched to a gene; V was cut back by 4 bases and J by 3 bases. The CDR3 is 17 amino acids. DNA of the CDR3: TGCGCCAGCAGCCCGGAGGCGCTAGCGGGAGACACCGGGGAGCTGTTTTTT. Protein sequence: CASSPEALAGDTGELFF.

This clone has a handful of counts. V usage is TRBV7-2 and J usage is TRBJ2-5, with D perhaps matching TRBD1 (6 bases). CDR1 is SGHTA and CDR2 is FQGNSA in the germline V gene. This CDR3 has 14 amino acids. In DNA form, the CDR3 reads TGTGCTTCAGGCTGGCAGGGGATCCAAGAGACCCAGTACTTC. Encoded protein: CASGWQGIQETQYF.

This clone was seen a few times. This chain links TRBV9 with TRBJ1-2, with D possibly matching TRBD1 (5 bases). Trimming took 3 bases from V and 7 from J, leaving 10 bases between them. CDR1 and CDR2 from the germline V gene are SGDLS and YYNGEE. The CDR3 is made up of 12 amino acids. DNA for the CDR3: TGTGCCAGCAGCGAGGGCGGGGCTGGCTACACCTTC. The encoded protein is CASSEGGAGYTF.

The chain couples TRBV9 to TRBJ2-3; 12 bases map to TRBD2. This CDR3 comprises 18 residues. Per the germline V gene, CDR1 is SGDLS and CDR2 is YYNGEE. With V trimmed by 5 bases and J by 2 bases, 12 bases remained unmatched. Written as DNA, the CDR3 is TGTGCCAGCAGGCCCCGATGGCTAGCGGGGGGGACCACAGATACGCAGTATTTT. As protein: CASRPRWLAGGTTDTQYF. The full variable domain, with the rest looked up from reference TRBV9 and TRBJ2-3, is DSGVTQTPKHLITATGQRVTLRCSPRSGDLSVYWYQQSLDQGLQFLIQYYNGEERAKGNILERFSAQQFPDLHSELNLSSLELGDSALYFCASRPRWLAGGTTDTQYFGPGTRLTVL.

V is TRBV9 and J is TRBJ1-3; TRBD1 might be the D (6 bases). CDR1 and CDR2 from the germline V gene are SGDLS and YYNGEE. The CDR3 contains 17 residues. The V gene lost 2 bases and the J gene lost 0 bases, with 15 bases spanning the gap. The CDR3 nucleotides are TGTGCCAGCAGCGTGTGGGACACTTGGAGCTCTGGAAACACCATATATTTT. Translating it yields CASSVWDTWSSGNTIYF.

The J gene is TRBJ2-6, the V gene TRBV6-5; 7 nucleotides align to TRBD1. Looked up from germline, CDR1 is MNHEY and CDR2 is SVGAGI. The trim removed 2 bases at V and 0 bases at J, leaving 1 base unmatched. The CDR3 totals 16 residues. The CDR3 spells CASSYGTVSGANVLTF. CDR3 nucleotide sequence: TGTGCCAGCAGTTACGGGACAGTCTCTGGGGCCAACGTCCTGACTTTC.

This clone was counted only a few times. The V call is TRBV6-5, the J call TRBJ1-5; no firm D call. Trimming left V 9 bases short and J 7 bases short, with 13 bases between. The germline gives CDR1 MNHEY, CDR2 SVGAGI. The CDR3 totals 12 residues. In DNA, the CDR3 is TGTGCCAGTCGGGGAGTTGGGCAGCCCCAGCATTTT. Translation gives CASRGVGQPQHF.

This clone came up many times. The chain is built from TRBV27 and TRBJ1-2; D may be TRBD1 (5 bases). The germline gives CDR1 MNHEY, CDR2 SMNVEV (reference sequence). With 4 bases removed from V and 8 bases from J, the gap between germline ends came to 14 bases. There are 13 residues in the CDR3. The CDR3 sequence: CASSSSGHEGYTF. In DNA, the CDR3 is TGTGCCAGCAGTTCCTCCGGACACGAAGGCTACACCTTC.

The rearrangement joins TRBV4-2 to TRBJ2-7; D call uncertain. CDR3 size: 12 residues. Germline values: CDR1 LGHNA, CDR2 YNFKEQ. Trimming pared 0 bases from V and 5 bases from J, leaving 5 bases between. The CDR3 loop reads CASSQEGDEQYF. CDR3 nucleotides: TGTGCCAGCAGCCAAGAGGGCGACGAGCAGTACTTC.

The chain uses TRBV2 and TRBJ2-2, with 7 positions matching TRBD2. The V segment lost 8 bases and the J segment 2 bases; nucleotides outside the gene matches: 8. CDR3 length equals 15 residues. Germline V CDR1 and CDR2: SNHLY, FYNNEI. The CDR3: CASGSERGNTGELFF. DNA for the CDR3: TGTGCCAGCGGAAGTGAGCGGGGTAACACCGGGGAGCTGTTTTTT.

This clone occurred a few times. The chain couples TRBV6-5 to TRBJ1-3; D remains ambiguous. V was clipped by 7 bases and J by 4 bases, with 17 bases between them. The CDR3 has 15 residues. Germline CDR1 and CDR2: MNHEY and SVGAGI. DNA of the CDR3: TGTGCCAGCACCCCAAGAGGCCTTGGGGGAAACACCATATATTTT. Amino acid sequence: CASTPRGLGGNTIYF.

The chain uses TRBV6-6 and TRBJ1-5, with 8 positions matching TRBD1. The CDR3 length is 16 residues. With 3 bases clipped from V and 1 base from J, the junction kept 5 bases outside the gene matches. CDR1 is MNHNY and CDR2 is SVGAGI in the germline V gene (reference sequence). The CDR3 is CASSYSTGVSNQPQHF. The CDR3 nucleotides are TGTGCCAGCAGTTATTCGACAGGGGTGAGCAATCAGCCCCAGCATTTT.